This T cell receptor (beta chain) comes out of a study of molecular identifiers for immune sequencing clone quantification. Study context: In replicates, RNA from about 20,000 or 100,000 naive CD8 cells was split five ways, four sequenced.

TCRdb itself ran the PCR reads through MiXCR, one entry per CDR3 protein. The sample has tens of thousands of distinct CDR3 sequences, roughly a fifth seen once. The J segment lost 8 bases and the V segment lost 5 bases, leaving 5 bases of the junction unmatched. Germline V gene data show CDR1 as SGHAT and CDR2 as FQNNGV. CDR3 length equals 15 residues. In regard to this clonotype: Antigen unknown.

Findings and caveats of the study: Clones above 20 RNA copies contained over 99% of effector molecules and under 1% of naive molecules.

This TCR was recovered from a human donor in good health. Some libraries in this study had Jurkat cell RNA spiked in. Sequenced input: naive CD8+ T cells from blood, with Jurkat cell RNA spiked in. Subset denoted: FACS-sorted CD8+CD4-CCR7+CD45RA+ naive T cells. The V call is TRBV11-2, the J call TRBJ2-1; 14 bases match TRBD2. DNA for the CDR3: TGTGCCAGCAGCACGGGACTAGCGGGGGTCGATGAGCAGTTCTTC. This translates into CASSTGLAGVDEQFF.